This T cell receptor beta chain is drawn from a study of shared clonotypes between healthy human individuals. Overall study findings and caveats: Generation probability values for non-shared clonotypes were lower than those for clonotypes shared by all four donors. With few donors, the genetic and exposure-history diversity represented was limited.

CD45RO-negative, CCR7-positively selected cells formed the naive CD8 fraction, excluding terminally differentiated effector memory CD45RA+ cells. This clone was found once. The antigen is undetermined. The assay was immunoSEQ multiplex PCR, and TCRdb's table has in-frame clones only and misses some. The sample holds millions of clones, less than 95% seen once. The CDR3 is 12 residues long. The V gene's germline CDR1 is SQVTM and CDR2 ANQGSEA. Losses at the gene ends were 6 bases for V and 4 bases for J; bases not matched to a gene: 2. The receptor was derived from a man between 18 and 35 years old in good health. The sample comprised naive CD8+ T cells sorted from blood. The chain employs TRBV29-1 and TRBJ2-1; TRBD2 matches 8 bases. The CDR3 DNA is TGCAGCGTGACTAGCGCTTACAATGAGCAGTTCTTC. Encoded protein: CSVTSAYNEQFF.